These T cell receptor beta chains were read from a single sample in a study of siplizumab effects on memory and regulatory T cells. Measured with immunoSEQ multiplex PCR; TCRdb has only the in-frame clones, and not every one. The data show nearly 95,000 clones, roughly 94% seen once. Sequencing was performed on non-Treg CD4+ T cells sorted from blood. The receptors here all came from a human donor in good health. Both conserved end residues are part of each CDR3. The D gene is left open where the match is weak. Part of the rows lack a size; the others show once, few, many or a class for expanded clones.

D gene	V gene	clone size	J gene	CDR3 DNA	CDR3 protein
TRBD1	TRBV11-3	-	TRBJ1-4	TGTGCCAGCAGCCCAACACCCAAAACAGGGGAAACTAATGAAAAACTGTTTTTT	CASSPTPKTGETNEKLFF
TRBD1	TRBV29-1	-	TRBJ1-3	TGCAGCACTAGGACAGGGTCTGGAAACACCATATATTTT	CSTRTGSGNTIYF
-	TRBV25-1	-	TRBJ2-7	TGTGCCAGCAGTAAGGGCCCGGGCTCCTACGAGCAGTACTTC	CASSKGPGSYEQYF
TRBD1	TRBV19	-	TRBJ1-4	TGTGCCAGTAGACCCTGGGACAGGAGTCATGAAAAACTGTTTTTT	CASRPWDRSHEKLFF
-	TRBV28	-	TRBJ1-2	TGTGCCAGCAGTTCGGGTCGCTATGGCTACACCTTC	CASSSGRYGYTF
TRBD2	TRBV7-8	once	TRBJ2-2	TGTGCCAGCAGCAAGGGGACTAGCCCGGGGGTGGAGCTGTTTTTT	CASSKGTSPGVELFF
TRBD2	TRBV7-3	-	TRBJ2-2	TGTGCCAGCAGCTTAACGACTAGCAGTGGGGAGCTGTTTTTT	CASSLTTSSGELFF
TRBD2	TRBV19	-	TRBJ2-7	TGTGCCAGTAGTATGGCTAGCGGGAGATTCTACGAGCAGTACTTC	CASSMASGRFYEQYF
TRBD1	TRBV6-1	-	TRBJ1-4	TGTGCCAGCAGTGGGCTACCGGGACAGGGGAAAAAACTGTTTTTT	CASSGLPGQGKKLFF
-	TRBV5-1	once	TRBJ1-2	TGCGCCAGCAGCCCGGACCCTCCAGGAGCTAACTATGGCTACACCTTC	CASSPDPPGANYGYTF
-	TRBV27	-	TRBJ1-1	TGTGCCAGCAGTTTAGAAGGTTTGGGCAACCCGAACACTGAAGCTTTCTTT	CASSLEGLGNPNTEAFF
TRBD2	TRBV6-6	-	TRBJ2-7	TGTGCCAGCAGTTACCGGGGACTAGCGTACGAGCAGTACTTC	CASSYRGLAYEQYF
TRBD2	TRBV7-2	-	TRBJ2-5	TGTGCCAGCAGCAGAAGCGGGGGCCGAGAGACCCAGTACTTC	CASSRSGGRETQYF
-	TRBV7-8	-	TRBJ1-3	TGTGCCAGCAGCTTGGAAACAGGGAGCTCTGGAAACACCATATATTTT	CASSLETGSSGNTIYF
TRBD2	TRBV6-8	-	TRBJ2-7	TGTGCCAGCAGTGAGTTGCGACTAGCGGGTGGACCGGGCTTCTACGAGCAGTACTTC	CASSELRLAGGPGFYEQYF
-	TRBV5-1	-	TRBJ1-1	TGCGCCAGCAGCTTGCTCCAGGGAGGATCGACCACTGAAGCTTTCTTT	CASSLLQGGSTTEAFF
-	TRBV5-5	-	TRBJ2-7	TGTGCCAGCAGCCTGGGTCCGGACGGGACCTACGAGCAGTACTTC	CASSLGPDGTYEQYF
-	TRBV4-2	once	TRBJ1-2	TGTGCCAGCAGGAACGACAGAAGCTATGGCTACACCTTC	CASRNDRSYGYTF
-	TRBV4-1	-	TRBJ2-7	TGCGCCAGCAGCCAAGGGCAGTTCTACGAGCAGTACTTC	CASSQGQFYEQYF
-	TRBV4-2	-	TRBJ2-1	TGTGCCAGCAGCCCCGACCCCACCCAAGGGGAGTTCTTC	CASSPDPTQGEFF
TRBD2	TRBV7-2	-	TRBJ2-5	TGTGCCAGCAGCTTAGTTAGCGGGAGGGACGAGACCCAGTACTTC	CASSLVSGRDETQYF
-	TRBV10-3	-	TRBJ2-1	TGTGCCATCAGGACATCCCACAGGGGGGGAATCTACAATGAGCAGTTCTTC	CAIRTSHRGGIYNEQFF
TRBD2	TRBV18	-	TRBJ2-1	TGTGCCAGCTCACCCCCCGGGACTAGCGGGAGTGATGAGCAGTTCTTC	CASSPPGTSGSDEQFF
-	TRBV30	-	TRBJ2-3	TGTGCCCGGAAAGCGGGCCTCACAGATACGCAGTATTTT	CARKAGLTDTQYF
TRBD1	TRBV4-1	-	TRBJ2-7	TGCGCCAGCAGCCAAATACCGGGACAGGGGAAATACGAGCAGTACTTC	CASSQIPGQGKYEQYF
-	TRBV4-1	-	TRBJ1-4	TGCGCCAGCAGCCAAGGGGCTAATGAAAAACTGTTTTTT	CASSQGANEKLFF
-	TRBV27	-	TRBJ1-1	TGTGCCAGCAGTACCCCGGGGGGCGCGGGGACTGAAGCTTTCTTT	CASSTPGGAGTEAFF
-	TRBV5-1	once	TRBJ1-2	TGCGCCAGCAGCTTGGAAGGGGTGGGACGGGGCTACACCTTC	CASSLEGVGRGYTF
-	TRBV6-6	-	TRBJ1-1	TGTGCCAGCACCCCCATGCCTAGCACTGAAGCTTTCTTT	CASTPMPSTEAFF
-	TRBV18	-	TRBJ2-7	TGTGCCAGCTCACCAAGGCTCAACAGGGCCTACGAGCAGTACTTC	CASSPRLNRAYEQYF
TRBD1	TRBV6-5	-	TRBJ1-2	TGTGCCAGCAGTCGGCAGGGGGCGCACTATGGCTACACCTTC	CASSRQGAHYGYTF
-	TRBV7-2	once	TRBJ2-5	TGTGCCAGCAGCTTCGGGGGGCGGGAGACCCAGTACTTC	CASSFGGRETQYF
TRBD2	TRBV7-9	-	TRBJ2-1	TGTGCCAGCAGCTTGAGGAGTGGTAGCGGGAGTTTCAATGAGCAGTTCTTC	CASSLRSGSGSFNEQFF
-	TRBV6-5	-	TRBJ1-2	TGTGCCAGCAGTTACTCGGGGGGCTTCAACTATGGCTACACCTTC	CASSYSGGFNYGYTF
TRBD1	TRBV4-1	-	TRBJ1-5	TGCGCCAGCAGCCCCGTGGGACAGGGCAGTCAGCCCCAGCATTTT	CASSPVGQGSQPQHF
-	TRBV5-1	-	TRBJ1-5	TGCGCCAGCAGCCCCGGGGGAGGTAGCAATCAGCCCCAGCATTTT	CASSPGGGSNQPQHF
-	TRBV19	-	TRBJ1-3	TGTGCCAGTAGTCCTCGAACTGGAAACACCATATATTTT	CASSPRTGNTIYF
TRBD1	TRBV6-5	-	TRBJ1-3	TGTGCCAGCAGCACCGGGACAGCGACTGGAAACACCATATATTTT	CASSTGTATGNTIYF
TRBD2	TRBV7-2	-	TRBJ2-1	TGTGCCAGCAGCTCTGCGACGGGAGGGTACAATGAGCAGTTCTTC	CASSSATGGYNEQFF
-	TRBV9	-	TRBJ2-1	TGTGCCAGCAGCGCCAACACCTACAATGAGCAGTTCTTC	CASSANTYNEQFF
TRBD2	TRBV7-3	-	TRBJ2-5	TGTGCCAGCAGCTCCGGGGGGGCCGGAGAGACCCAGTACTTC	CASSSGGAGETQYF
-	TRBV7-9	-	TRBJ2-1	TGTGCCAGCAGCTTCCCTAAAGTCGGTACCTACAATGAGCAGTTCTTC	CASSFPKVGTYNEQFF